The clone carrying this T cell receptor (beta chain) was observed a few times. Its antigen is undetermined. V was clipped by 6 bases and J by 2 bases; unmatched bases: 11. The CDR3 runs to 15 residues. Germline loops: CDR1 DFQATT, CDR2 SNEGSKA (reference sequence). This sample is part of a study of identical twins. A single record per CDR3 protein comes from TCRdb applying MiXCR to the 5' RACE reads. The sample includes 420,000 or so distinct CDR3 sequences, about a fifth seen only once; the top ten take about 12%. Study-level points and caveats: Reduced insertions were recorded for abundant cord blood beta clonotypes, with no such pattern in memory repertoires. It was possible that invariant MAIT and iNKT cells partly confounded the zero-insertion analyses.

The sequence was collected from a man aged 45-60 years in good health. Sequencing was performed on naive T cells sorted from blood. The chain has TRBV20-1 and TRBJ2-5; 8 nucleotides match TRBD2. The CDR3: CSATRTGTSQETQYF. The CDR3 bases are TGCAGTGCCACCCGGACCGGGACTAGTCAAGAGACCCAGTACTTC.